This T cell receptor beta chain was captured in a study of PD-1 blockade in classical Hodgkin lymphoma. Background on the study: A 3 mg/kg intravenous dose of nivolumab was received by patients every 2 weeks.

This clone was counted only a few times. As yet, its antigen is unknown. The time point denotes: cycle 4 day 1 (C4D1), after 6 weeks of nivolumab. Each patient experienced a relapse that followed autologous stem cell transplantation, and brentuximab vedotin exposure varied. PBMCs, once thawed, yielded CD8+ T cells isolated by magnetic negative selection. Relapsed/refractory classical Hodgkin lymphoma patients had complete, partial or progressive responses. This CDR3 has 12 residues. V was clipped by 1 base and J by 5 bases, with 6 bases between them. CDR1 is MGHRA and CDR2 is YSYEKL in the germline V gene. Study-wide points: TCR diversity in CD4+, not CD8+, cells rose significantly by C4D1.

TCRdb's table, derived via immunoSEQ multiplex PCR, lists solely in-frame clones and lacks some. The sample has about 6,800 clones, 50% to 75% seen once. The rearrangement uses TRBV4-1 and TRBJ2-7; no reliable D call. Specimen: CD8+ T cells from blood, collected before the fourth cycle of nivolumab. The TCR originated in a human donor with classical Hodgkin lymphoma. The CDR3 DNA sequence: TGCGCCAGCAGCCAAGCTGGCGACGAGCAGTACTTC. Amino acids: CASSQAGDEQYF.